This T cell receptor (beta chain) was captured in a study of T cell responses to AZD1222 COVID-19 vaccine. The overall study: Pooling of second doses given at about 4 or about 12 weeks was done.

General study results and limits: Vaccination with two AZD1222 doses was followed by a rise in Spike-specific TCR breadth and depth. Spike-wide coverage was observed for vaccine-associated CD4 TCRs, with dominant responses at 160-218 and 743-854. White British people made up most donors, females outnumbered males, and clonal diversity was possibly underestimated.

As concerns this clone: The antigen is undetermined.

V was pared by 0 bases and J by 1 base, with 10 bases between. CDR3 length equals 16 residues. Germline values: CDR1 LGHNA, CDR2 YSLEER. Sequencing used immunoSEQ multiplex PCR; TCRdb keeps in-frame clones, though not all of them. The sample contains over 150,000 clones, 80% to 90% of which appear only once. The clonotype comes from an adult in good health. The chain employs TRBV4-3 and TRBJ1-3; D unclear. The source was peripheral blood, collected on day 0 of AZD1222 vaccination. The CDR3 DNA sequence: TGCGCCAGCAGCCAAGATCAATCCGGGTCTGGAAACACCATATATTTT. Protein sequence: CASSQDQSGSGNTIYF.